This T cell receptor (beta chain) was recovered during a study of cytomegalovirus exposure and HLA in healthy donors. Study details: Earlier sequencing of 150 million to 200 million T cells yielded approximately 100 million unique TCR beta sequences.

PCR amplification relied on 60 Vbeta primers (plus 13 Jbeta primers). Sequencing used immunoSEQ multiplex PCR; TCRdb keeps in-frame clones, though not all of them. The repertoire shows 40,000 to 50,000 clones; the top ten hold over 1%. Notes on the study in general: In a later analysis, most CMV-associated TCR beta chains appeared HLA-restricted. In a later analysis, TCR association rates varied by HLA locus: DRB1 most, HLA-C fewest. Earlier findings revealed that most TCR beta V segments proved productive either about 90% or about 30% of the time.

With 6 bases removed from V and 3 bases from J, the gap between germline ends came to 18 bases. CDR3 length: 15 amino acids. Per the germline V gene, CDR1 is MGHRA and CDR2 is YSYEKL. A word on this clone: Its target is unknown.

The TCR comes from a man aged 25 to 40 in good health and CMV-seronegative. Sequenced: PBMCs. This chain connects TRBV4-1 to TRBJ2-7; TRBD2 is a possible D gene (5 bases). In DNA, the CDR3 is TGCGCCAGCAGTACCTCCCGGGGTTCCTACTACGAGCAGTACTTC. Protein product: CASSTSRGSYYEQYF.